By sample share, the clone carrying this T cell receptor beta chain is medium-sized. The target antigen is unknown. Unique molecular identifiers were used in preparing the TCRbeta library. MiXCR, run by TCRdb on the PCR reads, gives a single entry per CDR3 protein. The table lists about 6,200 distinct CDR3 sequences, about 14% of them singletons, with almost 6% in the top ten. Germline V gene sequence: CDR1 LGHNA, CDR2 YSLEER. The CDR3 length is 13 residues. V was shortened by 6 bases and J by 6 bases, with 11 bases between the two germline ends. These data originate in a study of T-cell reconstitution after alpha-beta-depleted transplantation in children. The study, taken as a whole, reports: About two months after transplant, alpha-beta T cells reportedly came from several hundred expanded graft clones.

The source of this sequence is a boy aged 10-17 years with acute lymphoblastic leukemia, due to receive a stem cell transplant. This chain joins TRBV4-3 and TRBJ2-2, with TRBD2 as a possible D gene (6 bases). The starting material was PBMCs, obtained before TCRalphabeta/CD19-depleted stem cell transplant. CDR3 sequence reads: CASSWRGAGELFF. The CDR3 DNA is TGCGCCAGCAGTTGGAGGGGAGCCGGGGAGCTGTTTTTT.